This T cell receptor (beta chain) is drawn from a study of beta chain features in type 1 diabetes. Populations isolated by sorting all had purity greater than 95%. Study-wide results and caveats: Insertion counts at VDJ junctions were lower in type 1 diabetes patients, who also showed more deletions there. Shorter templates may be favored by PCR, equally so in patients and controls.

This clone was counted a few times. Antigen specificity is unknown. The V and J ends lost 6 bases and 8 bases, in that order; junction bases with no gene match: 6. Germline loops: CDR1 SEHNR, CDR2 FQNEAQ (reference sequence). The CDR3 spans 13 residues. As every portion of the isolated RNA was reverse transcribed, the sequencing read expressed TCRB transcripts. The protocol was immunoSEQ multiplex PCR, while the TCRdb copy is restricted to in-frame clones and leaves out a portion. The table lists a few hundred thousand clones, roughly 14% of them singletons. This chain connects TRBV7-9 to TRBJ1-4, with 7 bases aligning to TRBD1. This clonotype originated in a man under 40 in good health. Sequencing was carried out using naive CD4+ T cells from blood. The DNA for the CDR3 is TGTGCCAGCAGAGACAGGGATTACGAAAAACTGTTTTTT. This sequence encodes CASRDRDYEKLFF.